The rows below give T cell receptor beta chains drawn from one sample of a study of blood T cell repertoires in COVID-19. Profiled with immunoSEQ multiplex PCR; TCRdb holds only in-frame clones, not every one. The sample contains a few hundred thousand clones, about 86% of which appear only once. The specimen was peripheral blood. The receptors come from a man in his sixties with acute or convalescent COVID-19. The conserved cysteine and the conserved F or W are not part of the CDR3 here. The order of the fields is clone size, J gene, V gene, CDR3 protein. Clone size is given for some rows only: seen once, a few or many times, or a class if the clone is expanded.

>few|TRBJ2-2|TRBV28
ASSSFKRLAANTGELF
>.|TRBJ1-1|TRBV30
AWRYSRNTEAF
>.|TRBJ2-7|TRBV6-5
ASSLRGSEQY
>.|TRBJ2-5|TRBV4-2
ASSQPPSGTDQETQY
>few|TRBJ2-1|TRBV9
ASSVGTGTYNEQF
>.|TRBJ1-2|TRBV9
ASNQGGDYGYT
>once|TRBJ2-3|TRBV6-2/TRBV6-3
ASSSRSSGSPGGTDTQY
>.|TRBJ2-7|TRBV29-1
SVRNRGPYEQY
>.|TRBJ1-4|TRBV6-5
ASSYGGARGDEKLF
>few|TRBJ2-1|TRBV24-1
ATSDSGTSGRLFNEQF
>.|TRBJ1-4|TRBV5-4
ASSLGGGLATNEKLF
>.|TRBJ2-5|TRBV7-2
ASTRAGQETQY
>.|TRBJ2-7|TRBV7-2
ASTQSPGSGSPRQY
>.|TRBJ2-2|TRBV2
ASSEVRVRVELF
>.|TRBJ2-7|TRBV15
ATSRDPPSYEQY
>.|TRBJ2-3|TRBV6-5
ASSYSGTFPPDTQY
>.|TRBJ1-6|TRBV11-1
ASSSTGASPLH
>.|TRBJ1-1|TRBV5-1
ASTRGPGQGAFWTEAF
>.|TRBJ1-2|TRBV27
ASTLSVTGGYGYT
>.|TRBJ1-2|TRBV6-5
ASSYNGAGGIGGYT
>.|TRBJ1-5|TRBV6-5
ASIGQGASQPQH
>.|TRBJ1-2|TRBV24-1
ATSDYGANYGYT
>.|TRBJ2-7|TRBV6-1
ASSEALASGYEQY
>.|TRBJ2-7|TRBV6-5
ASTKRRRGEQY
>.|TRBJ1-4|TRBV19
ASSIRGGEKLF
>.|TRBJ1-2|TRBV27
ASSPRTGGGYT
>few|TRBJ2-2|TRBV7-8
ASSSIRHSHTGELF
>.|TRBJ2-5|TRBV11-3
ASSSSVRGAQY
>.|TRBJ2-2|TRBV4-3
ASRPEAQQAGELF
>.|TRBJ1-3|TRBV19
ASSRQVSGNTIY
>.|TRBJ2-1|TRBV7-9
ASSPRDSSYNEQF
>.|TRBJ2-1|TRBV19
ATKIGREGPSEQF
>few|TRBJ2-1|TRBV30
AWNSGQGLSNEQF
>.|TRBJ1-1|TRBV11-2
ASSLLGTGDTEAF
>.|TRBJ1-2|TRBV20-1
SASEGGEDYGYT
>once|TRBJ2-1|TRBV20-1
SASPFGGRASYNEQF
>few|TRBJ1-2|TRBV7-6
ASSPGQGFYGYT
>once|TRBJ1-1|TRBV5-6
ASSWMAGVGNTEAF
>.|TRBJ2-7|TRBV29-1
SRPPGDNPYEQY
>.|TRBJ2-2|TRBV4-1
ASVAVNGAGELF
>.|TRBJ1-4|TRBV6-5
ASSNDRGFNEKLF
>.|TRBJ2-5|TRBV11-3
ASSTGGTGGETQY
>.|TRBJ1-1|TRBV7-8
ASSLAGLKNTEAF
>.|TRBJ2-7|TRBV6-2/TRBV6-3
ASSRRTGVGQEQY
>.|TRBJ2-3|TRBV24-1
ATSDLLGQGSDTQY
>.|TRBJ2-7|TRBV10-1
ASSEGDNYEQY
>once|TRBJ2-2|TRBV9
ASSTRTANTGELF
>.|TRBJ2-5|TRBV24-1
ATRGGTPQETQY
>.|TRBJ1-2|TRBV3-1/TRBV3-2
ASRQQGGNYGYT
>.|TRBJ2-1|TRBV27
ASSFLGIAGEGENEQF
>.|TRBJ1-5|TRBV6-2/TRBV6-3
ASSPPGQANQPQH
>few|TRBJ2-7|TRBV9
ASSVEAAPSYEQY
>once|TRBJ1-5|TRBV19
ASWDRDRYQPQH
>once|TRBJ2-2|TRBV11-2
ASSFGLSGGELF
>.|TRBJ2-3|TRBV4-2
ASSHQGKDTQY
>.|TRBJ1-2|TRBV7-2
ASSQDPGQGQYGYT
>.|TRBJ1-1|TRBV3-1/TRBV3-2
ASSSGNTEAF
>.|TRBJ1-5|TRBV6-1
ASSEDGGAVTQPQH
>few|TRBJ1-1|TRBV12-3/TRBV12-4
ASSLGAAEAF